Included here is one T cell receptor (beta chain) sequence, with context. Stable hyperthyroidism referred to disease that showed no ophthalmopathy within 18 months of follow-up. The V gene lost 3 bases and the J gene lost 1 base, with 13 bases spanning the gap. Germline-derived CDR1 and CDR2 are MDHEN and SYDVKM. The CDR3 sequence is 15 residues long. This entry is derived from a study of Graves' ophthalmopathy and Graves' hyperthyroidism. TCR beta CDR3 regions were amplified from RNA transcripts. The workflow started with a first-round RT-PCR run with HTBI primers and then moved on to a second-round multiplex PCR. Each CDR3 protein is one row after TCRdb ran MiXCR on the multiplex PCR reads. This sample has around 400,000 distinct CDR3 sequences, with around a fifth found just once.

The sequencing sample was made of peripheral blood. The gene calls are TRBV28 and TRBJ2-7, with a weak D call TRBD1 (7 bases). This clonotype originated in a woman aged 18-29 years with stable Graves' hyperthyroidism. CDR3 bases: TGTGCCAGCAGTTTGAGGGGGGACAGTTCCTACGAGCAGTACTTC. It encodes CASSLRGDSSYEQYF.